This TCR beta chain emerged from a study of post-analysis software for immune sequencing data (dated by TCRdb to 2013 to 2016). Study-wide context: Disease courses on record covered relapsing-remitting, secondary progressive and progressive-relapsing multiple sclerosis, though some patients had no subtype annotation. Patient repertoires were compared against some twelve previously published healthy control repertoires from donors aged roughly 6 to 28 years. A subset of samples was prepared in parallel using single-end sample barcoding, then pooled and co-amplified after Illumina adapter ligation. What the study reported, not specific to this receptor: Significantly lower normalized Chao1 diversity was found in multiple sclerosis patients than in controls, suggesting substantial peripheral T-cell clonal expansion. Direct clustering with F measure revealed strong co-clustering of samples prepared in the same batch, which led to a batch-effect correction. The multiple sclerosis patient group was slightly younger than the control group.

Libraries were constructed by PCR. For sequencing, an Illumina HiSeq 2500 was employed. To reduce PCR and sequencing biases, unique molecular identifiers were built into the TCR beta cDNA libraries. Roughly 500,000 cDNA molecules were obtained for every 1 to 10 million input T cells, so each molecule roughly corresponded to one T cell. The same protocol used for the earlier healthy control dataset was applied to prepare and sequence the patient libraries. Within a given batch, samples were prepared together, multiplexed and sequenced on the same HiSeq lane. Concerning the study's data processing: MIGEC handled the raw barcoded reads, throwing out single-read molecular identifier groups before consensus assembly and CDR3 extraction. Clonotype tables were post-analysed with VDJtools, normalizing diversity by down-sampling all datasets to the smallest sample size. To correct batch-related cross-sample contamination, repertoire overlap clustering matched CDR3 amino acid sequences but not nucleotide sequences. The public sequencing data were trimmed at Q25 with fastp and processed into clonotypes with MiXCR by TCRdb, which kept only in-frame beta chains. Each CDR3 protein appears once, grouped with its most common genes and DNA. TCRdb, not the original authors, processed these V and J calls. Across this sample there are 350,000 to 500,000 distinct CDR3 sequences, with 30% to 40% seen only once. The ten most abundant clones make up less than 10% of the sample.

To demonstrate the VDJtools post-analysis software, the study profiled TCR beta repertoires from the peripheral blood of about 13 young patients with multiple sclerosis. The patients with multiple sclerosis were children and adolescents between roughly 6 and 17 years of age. The table lists this clonotype with a few counts. This receptor's antigen is unknown. One base away there is no much larger clone; base qualities are not given. This clonotype originated in a girl aged 2 to 9 with multiple sclerosis. The sample comprised blood.

The nucleotides read TGTGCCAGCAGTTACTCGCTGGGCTTCTATAATTCACCCCTCCACTTT. Translated, this gives CASSYSLGFYNSPLHF. The rearrangement combines TRBV6-5 with TRBJ1-6, with no D gene named confidently. Trimming at the junction amounts to 0 bases on V and 3 bases on J, and the germline ends lie 9 bases apart. The CDR3 sequence holds 16 residues, the cysteine and phenylalanine included. CDR3 DNA is the only sequence kept; it has 48 bases, read in frame from the first base. According to the germline V gene, CDR1 reads MNHEY and CDR2 reads SVGAGI.